This T cell receptor beta chain stems from a study of cytomegalovirus exposure and HLA in healthy donors. With 60 Vbeta and 13 Jbeta primers, the PCR was carried out. Here immunoSEQ multiplex PCR was the method, and the copy in TCRdb shows in-frame clones only, minus some. The sample records about 120,000 clones, around 74% being singletons. Study observations and caveats: Cytomegalovirus status was reportedly diagnosed by the classifier with high sensitivity and specificity.

This clone showed up just once. Its matching antigen is unknown. After removal of 3 bases from V and 3 bases from J, the junction contained 4 bases not matched to a gene. From germline, CDR1 is SGDLS and CDR2 YYNGEE. The CDR3 is 14 amino acids. Source material: PBMCs. The chain joins TRBV9 to TRBJ2-3, with 7 bases matching TRBD1. This receptor was identified in a man aged 55 to 70 in good health and CMV-seropositive. The CDR3, as DNA: TGTGCCAGCAGCGCCTTACAGGGGACAGATACGCAGTATTTT. The encoded protein is CASSALQGTDTQYF.